A single T cell receptor (beta chain) is shown here with its context. Its matching antigen is unknown. The sample is drawn from a study of shared clonotypes between healthy human individuals. Study as a whole: Used for every donor were three CD4 naive, three CD4 memory, two CD8 naive and one CD8 memory plate. General study findings and limits: Clonotypes shared by all four sorted-subset donors had higher generation probabilities than non-shared clonotypes.

Per germline, CDR1 SQVTM and CDR2 ANQGSEA. The CDR3 consists of 13 residues. Trimming cost V 2 bases and J 0 bases, with 7 bases left between them. At the deep level, the assay was run. Replicate PCRs run on sorted subsets employed 200 ng DNA, some 33,000 T cell genomes. Sequencing was performed with immunoSEQ multiplex PCR; in TCRdb, only in-frame clones are kept and a portion is missing. This sample has 2 million to 2.5 million clones, with over 85% found just once. The clonotype originates from a man younger than 30 in good health. Some clones in this sample may be carry-over from other donors' samples. Sequencing used naive CD4+ T cells from PBMCs. Subset in this sample: CD45RA+ positively selected. The chain is built from TRBV29-1 and TRBJ1-1, with unresolved D. CDR3 region: CSVEMKLNTEAFF. In DNA form, the CDR3 reads TGCAGCGTTGAAATGAAGTTGAACACTGAAGCTTTCTTT.